Following are 27 T cell receptor beta chains from one sample sequenced in a study of early T cells in non-severe SARS-CoV-2 infection (dated by TCRdb to the early 2020s). The method was 5' RACE. The sequencer was a NextSeq 500. TCRdb redid the processing of the public reads, applying fastp at Q25 and MiXCR, and retained in-frame beta chains. Each record represents a unique CDR3 protein, reported with the most common genes and DNA among its rows. This sample gives 60,000 or so distinct CDR3 sequences in total; 10% to 13% of them show up just once. The ten largest clones represent around 1.8% of the sample. Sequencing was carried out using whole blood. These receptors all come from an adult who was a healthcare worker with PCR-confirmed SARS-CoV-2 infection or an uninfected control (not recorded which).

The chain recombines TRBV2 with TRBJ1-1; 7 bases match TRBD1. This CDR3 contains 14 residues. The trim removed 7 bases at V and 8 bases at J, leaving 13 bases unmatched. Germline CDR1 SNHLY, CDR2 FYNNEI. The CDR3 reads CASMRTGTFQEAFF. CDR3 nucleotide sequence: TGTGCCAGCATGAGGACAGGAACCTTCCAAGAAGCTTTCTTT.

The sample holds a few counts of this clonotype. The V and J genes are TRBV5-1 and TRBJ2-7, with 7 bases matching TRBD1. The CDR3 sequence is 15 residues long. V lost 4 bases and J lost 5; bases outside the gene matches: 12. CDR1 SGHRS and CDR2 YFSETQ come from the germline V gene. The CDR3 reads CASSVQQGPADEQYF. CDR3 DNA: TGCGCCAGCAGCGTACAACAGGGGCCGGCTGACGAGCAGTACTTC.

This clonotype has ten or more counts. The gene calls are TRBV7-8 and TRBJ1-2, with D unclear. Germline values: CDR1 SGHVS, CDR2 FQNEAQ. Trimming removed 4 bases from V and 4 bases from J, with 13 bases in between. The CDR3 runs to 14 residues. The CDR3 nucleotides are TGTGCCAGCAGCTCCCTTGACCGTCGCTATGGCTACACCTTC. Translating it yields CASSSLDRRYGYTF.

There are a few counts of this clonotype. The V and J genes are TRBV14 and TRBJ2-1; D remains unclear. The V end was cut by 0 bases, the J end by 8 bases, with 8 bases between. Germline CDR1 and CDR2: SGHDN and FVKESK. This CDR3 is built from 13 residues. The DNA of the CDR3 is TGTGCCAGCAGCCAAGAGTGGAACCATGAGCAGTTCTTC. This sequence encodes CASSQEWNHEQFF.

V is TRBV20-1 and J is TRBJ2-7; 7 bases are shared with TRBD2. CDR1 DFQATT and CDR2 SNEGSKA come from the germline V gene (reference sequence). V shed 3 bases and J 1 base; nucleotides not matched to a gene: 9. The CDR3 loop spans 15 amino acids. This CDR3 is CSARRNRDYSYEQYF. The CDR3 DNA reads TGCAGTGCTAGGCGGAACCGGGACTATTCCTACGAGCAGTACTTC.

This clonotype was recorded at least ten times. The CDR3 loop is CASSLNLGQRPYEQYF. The DNA of the CDR3 is TGTGCCAGCAGCTTAAATTTGGGTCAGAGGCCCTACGAGCAGTACTTC. The V gene is TRBV7-9, the J gene TRBJ2-7; D unclear. Trimming pared 2 bases from V and 2 bases from J, leaving 16 bases between. The CDR3 has 16 amino acids. Germline CDR1 reads SEHNR; CDR2 reads FQNEAQ (reference sequence).

This clonotype was counted at least ten times. The chain recombines TRBV20-1 with TRBJ1-5; the D gene is possibly TRBD1 (5 bases). V was shortened by 3 bases and J by 4 bases, with 19 bases between the two germline ends. The CDR3 has 16 amino acids. Germline values: CDR1 DFQATT, CDR2 SNEGSKA (reference sequence). The CDR3, as DNA: TGCAGTGCTAGTCTTGGGGCAGGTGATCGGAATCAGCCCCAGCATTTT. It specifies CSASLGAGDRNQPQHF.

The rearrangement uses TRBV3-1 and TRBJ2-3, with 10 bases fitting TRBD2. Germline V gene sequence: CDR1 LGHDT, CDR2 YNNKEL (reference sequence). J gave up 2 bases and V 2 bases, and 10 bases lay outside the gene matches. CDR3 length: 18 amino acids. The CDR3 nucleotides are TGTGCCAGCAGCCAATTGAGGTCTAGCGGGAGTCCCACAGATACGCAGTATTTT. Protein sequence: CASSQLRSSGSPTDTQYF.

This clonotype was counted many times. The chain carries TRBV19 and TRBJ1-5, with no clear D. With 5 bases removed from V and 9 bases from J, the gap between germline ends came to 17 bases. In germline, CDR1 is LNHDA, CDR2 SQIVND (reference sequence). This CDR3 contains 14 residues. CDR3 sequence (DNA): TGTGCCAGTAGTCCCCTGGGGATTAATGGGCCCCAGCATTTT. This gives the protein CASSPLGINGPQHF.

This clonotype was observed many times. The V call is TRBV6-4, the J call TRBJ2-6, with D possibly being TRBD2 (6 bases). The CDR3 covers 16 residues. Germline V lookup: CDR1 MRHNA, CDR2 SNTAGT. Trimming took off 0 bases at V and 0 bases at J, with 6 bases between the two ends. CDR3 sequence reads: CASSDSTSSGANVLTF. CDR3 bases: TGTGCCAGCAGTGACTCGACTAGCTCTGGGGCCAACGTCCTGACTTTC.

This clonotype was seen ten or more times. The gene calls are TRBV12-3 or TRBV12-4 and TRBJ2-3; tentative D call: TRBD2 (7 bases). The CDR3 is 14 amino acids. V was trimmed by 3 bases and J by 4 bases, leaving 11 bases between them. The CDR3 protein is CASSFQGGADTQYF. CDR3 coding DNA: TGTGCCAGCAGTTTCCAAGGGGGGGCAGATACGCAGTATTTT.

The rearrangement uses TRBV5-8 and TRBJ2-5; TRBD2 matches 9 bases. CDR3 length: 16 amino acids. Germline CDR1 is SGHTS and CDR2 is YDEGEE. Trimming at V came to 4 bases and at J to 4 bases, leaving 11 bases not matched to a gene. This chain's CDR3 is CASSAGTSRGVETQYF. The CDR3 coding sequence is TGTGCCAGCAGCGCTGGGACTAGCCGGGGAGTAGAGACCCAGTACTTC.

This chain uses TRBV7-9 with TRBJ2-6, with 8 bases fitting TRBD1. This CDR3 has 18 residues. Germline V gene sequence: CDR1 SEHNR, CDR2 FQNEAQ (reference sequence). V lost 4 bases, J lost 0 bases, and 8 bases stayed unmatched. The CDR3 region is CASSWTRDRTSGANVLTF. The DNA for the CDR3 is TGTGCCAGCAGCTGGACCCGGGACAGGACCTCTGGGGCCAACGTCCTGACTTTC.

This clonotype was observed many times. The chain employs TRBV12-3 or TRBV12-4 and TRBJ2-7; D call uncertain. This CDR3 has 14 amino acids. Trimming removed 3 bases at V and 5 bases at J, with 14 bases between. CDR3 sequence: CASSLSRTDDEQYF. CDR3 in DNA: TGTGCCAGCAGTTTGTCTCGGACGGACGACGAGCAGTACTTC.

V gene TRBV7-2 combines with J gene TRBJ2-2; 11 bases map to TRBD2. The V and J ends lost 1 base and 4 bases, in that order; junction bases with no gene match: 5. CDR3 size: 17 residues. Per germline, CDR1 SGHTA and CDR2 FQGNSA. The CDR3, as DNA: TGTGCCAGCAGCTTAGTAGGGACTAGCGGAACCACCGGGGAGCTGTTTTTT. It codes for CASSLVGTSGTTGELFF.

This clonotype was seen more than once but under ten times. V and J are TRBV10-1 and TRBJ2-5, with D possibly matching TRBD2 (5 bases). CDR1 is WNHNN and CDR2 is SYGVQD in the germline V gene (reference sequence). This CDR3 has 14 residues. V was pared by 0 bases and J by 1 base, with 6 bases between. Here the CDR3 reads CASSESAGQETQYF. The CDR3 DNA follows: TGCGCCAGCAGTGAGTCGGCGGGCCAAGAGACCCAGTACTTC.

This clonotype was picked up a small number of times. The chain combines TRBV7-2 with TRBJ2-4; D remains ambiguous. The CDR3 is 16 amino acids. Germline V gene lookup returns CDR1 SGHTA and CDR2 FQGNSA. V gave up 0 bases and J gave up 0 bases, with 9 bases separating them. CDR3 nucleotides: TGTGCCAGCAGCTTAGCAGGGTCAGTAGCCAAAAACATTCAGTACTTC. It codes for CASSLAGSVAKNIQYF.

This rearrangement joins TRBV11-2 to TRBJ2-5; D gene uncertain. Germline CDR1 and CDR2: SGHAT and FQNNGV. The CDR3 loop spans 16 amino acids. V dropped 1 base and J dropped 5 bases, with 17 bases sitting between them. CDR3 in DNA: TGTGCCAGCAGCTTAGGACTTGATCCAATCCGGGAGACCCAGTACTTC. It encodes CASSLGLDPIRETQYF.

The rearrangement uses TRBV7-9 and TRBJ2-7, with D uncertain. CDR3 length: 14 residues. Germline V lookup: CDR1 SEHNR, CDR2 FQNEAQ (reference sequence). With 1 base removed from V and 6 bases from J, the gap between germline ends came to 13 bases. CDR3 sequence reads: CASSLGLREPEQYF. For the CDR3, the DNA is TGTGCCAGCAGCTTAGGACTTCGAGAGCCCGAGCAGTACTTC. Full variable domain (rest looked up from reference TRBV7-9 and TRBJ2-7): DTGVSQNPRHKITKRGQNVTFRCDPISEHNRLYWYRQTLGQGPEFLTYFQNEAQLEKSRLLSDRFSAERPKGSFSTLEIQRTEQGDSAMYLCASSLGLREPEQYFGPGTRLTVT.

J is TRBJ2-3 and V is TRBV5-6; D is ambiguous. From germline, CDR1 is SGHDT and CDR2 YYEEEE. Deletions cut 3 bases from V and 3 bases from J, with 11 bases between. This CDR3 spans 14 amino acids. CDR3: CASSWAVETDTQYF. CDR3 bases: TGTGCCAGCAGCTGGGCAGTGGAAACAGATACGCAGTATTTT.

The sample holds many counts of this clonotype. CDR3: CASSLTRRASTGELFF. The CDR3 DNA reads TGTGCCAGCAGCCTAACTAGAAGGGCCTCCACCGGGGAGCTGTTTTTT. The chain recombines TRBV7-9 with TRBJ2-2; a possible D gene is TRBD2 (5 bases). CDR1 SEHNR and CDR2 FQNEAQ come from the germline V gene (reference sequence). This CDR3 spans 16 amino acids. V was trimmed by 5 bases and J by 4 bases, leaving 17 bases between them. Together with reference TRBV7-9 and TRBJ2-2, the CDR3 gives the full variable domain: DTGVSQNPRHKITKRGQNVTFRCDPISEHNRLYWYRQTLGQGPEFLTYFQNEAQLEKSRLLSDRFSAERPKGSFSTLEIQRTEQGDSAMYLCASSLTRRASTGELFFGEGSRLTVL.

This clonotype has a handful of counts. J is TRBJ2-3 and V is TRBV25-1; possibly TRBD1 for D (5 bases). Trimming pared 4 bases from V and 5 bases from J, leaving 22 bases between. Germline V gene data show CDR1 as MGHDK and CDR2 as SYGVNS. This CDR3 is 17 amino acids long. The CDR3 nucleotides are TGTGCCAGCAGTGGCCGACAGATAGCACCCTGGGGAGATACGCAGTATTTT. Translated: CASSGRQIAPWGDTQYF.

This clonotype was seen repeatedly, ten times or more. The chain combines TRBV18 with TRBJ1-2; D possibly corresponds to TRBD1 (6 bases). This CDR3 is 13 amino acids long. V was trimmed by 3 bases and J by 8 bases, leaving 13 bases between them. Germline V lookup: CDR1 KGHSH, CDR2 LQKENI. CDR3 nucleotide sequence: TGTGCCAGCTCACCGTCGAACAGGGAAGGCTACACCTTC. This encodes CASSPSNREGYTF.

The table lists this clonotype with many counts. This chain joins TRBV12-3 or TRBV12-4 and TRBJ2-1, with D unclear. The CDR3 is made up of 11 amino acids. Trimming cost V 7 bases and J 6 bases, with 7 bases left between them. The CDR3 bases are TGTGCCAGCACCCAATCCAATGAGCAGTTCTTC. This sequence encodes CASTQSNEQFF.

A few counts support this clonotype. The chain couples TRBV20-1 to TRBJ1-5; TRBD1 might be the D (6 bases). CDR1 and CDR2 (germline): DFQATT, SNEGSKA (reference sequence). V was shortened by 1 base and J by 6 bases, with 13 bases between the two germline ends. This CDR3 contains 14 residues. The CDR3: CSARGRGGGQPQHF. The CDR3 DNA sequence: TGCAGTGCTAGAGGCAGGGGTGGCGGTCAGCCCCAGCATTTT.

This clonotype showed up just a few times. The V call is TRBV20-1, the J call TRBJ1-1; D gene ambiguous. V was cut by 4 bases and J by 1 base, with 4 bases left in between. CDR1 is DFQATT, CDR2 SNEGSKA, per germline (reference sequence). There are 11 residues in the CDR3. The CDR3 DNA reads as TGCAGTGCTATCGGGAACACTGAAGCTTTCTTT. Residues: CSAIGNTEAFF.

Ten or more counts support this clonotype. The chain carries TRBV4-3 and TRBJ2-1; D ambiguous. Trimming removed 0 bases from V and 0 bases from J, with 9 bases in between. CDR1 LGHNA and CDR2 YSLEER come from the germline V gene. This CDR3 region has 16 residues. The CDR3 here is CASSQDPNPSYNEQFF. The CDR3 coding sequence is TGCGCCAGCAGCCAAGATCCAAACCCCTCCTACAATGAGCAGTTCTTC.